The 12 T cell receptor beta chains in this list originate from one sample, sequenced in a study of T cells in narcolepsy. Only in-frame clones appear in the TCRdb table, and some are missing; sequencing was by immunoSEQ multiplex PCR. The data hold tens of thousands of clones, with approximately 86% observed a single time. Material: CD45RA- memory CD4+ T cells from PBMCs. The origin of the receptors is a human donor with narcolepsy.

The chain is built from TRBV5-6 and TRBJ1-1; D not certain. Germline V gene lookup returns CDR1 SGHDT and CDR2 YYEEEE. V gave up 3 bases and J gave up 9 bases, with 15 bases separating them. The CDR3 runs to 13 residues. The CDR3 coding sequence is TGTGCCAGCAGCTGGTCGGACGGAGGAAAAGCTTTCTTT. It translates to CASSWSDGGKAFF.

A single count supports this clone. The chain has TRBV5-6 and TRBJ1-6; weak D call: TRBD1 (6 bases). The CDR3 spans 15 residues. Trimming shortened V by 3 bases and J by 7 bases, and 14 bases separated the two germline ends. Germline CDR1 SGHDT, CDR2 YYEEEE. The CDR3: CASSSQGRGNSPLHF. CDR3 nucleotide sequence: TGTGCCAGCAGCTCGCAGGGGAGAGGGAATTCACCCCTCCACTTT.

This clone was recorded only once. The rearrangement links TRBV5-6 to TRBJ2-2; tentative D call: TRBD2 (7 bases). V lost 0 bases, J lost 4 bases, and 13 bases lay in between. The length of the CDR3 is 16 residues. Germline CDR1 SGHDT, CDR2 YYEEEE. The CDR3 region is CASSLGAAGATGELFF. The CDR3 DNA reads TGTGCCAGCAGCTTGGGGGCGGCGGGGGCCACCGGGGAGCTGTTTTTT.

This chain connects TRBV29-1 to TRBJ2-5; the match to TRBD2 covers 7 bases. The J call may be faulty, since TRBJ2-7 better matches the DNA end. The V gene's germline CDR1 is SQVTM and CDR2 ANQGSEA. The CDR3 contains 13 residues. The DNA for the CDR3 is TGCAGCGTTGGGAAAGGGGAGGGCTACGAGCAGTACTTC. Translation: CSVGKGEGYEQYF.

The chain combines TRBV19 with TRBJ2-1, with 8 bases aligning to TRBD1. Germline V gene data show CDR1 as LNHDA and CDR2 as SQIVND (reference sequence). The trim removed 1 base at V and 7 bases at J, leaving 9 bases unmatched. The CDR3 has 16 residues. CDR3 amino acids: CASSIGGQGAGNEQFF. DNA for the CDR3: TGTGCCAGTAGTATAGGTGGGCAGGGGGCGGGAAATGAGCAGTTCTTC.

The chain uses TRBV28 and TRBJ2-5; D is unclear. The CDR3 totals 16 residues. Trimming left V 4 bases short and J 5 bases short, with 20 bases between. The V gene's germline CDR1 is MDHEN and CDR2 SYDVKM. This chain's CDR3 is CASSSSGSVLMETQYF. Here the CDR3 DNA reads TGTGCCAGCAGTTCCTCCGGGTCAGTGTTAATGGAGACCCAGTACTTC.

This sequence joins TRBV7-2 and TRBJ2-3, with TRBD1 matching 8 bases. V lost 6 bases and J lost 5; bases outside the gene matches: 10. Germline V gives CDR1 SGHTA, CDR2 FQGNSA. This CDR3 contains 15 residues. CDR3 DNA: TGTGCCAGCAGAGTGGGACAGGCGGTGGGAGATACGCAGTATTTT. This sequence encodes CASRVGQAVGDTQYF.

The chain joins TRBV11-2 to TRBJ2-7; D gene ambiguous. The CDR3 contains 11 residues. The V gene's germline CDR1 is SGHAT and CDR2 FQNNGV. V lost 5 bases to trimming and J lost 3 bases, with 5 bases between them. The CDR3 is CASSAYYEQYF. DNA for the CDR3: TGTGCCAGCAGCGCATACTACGAGCAGTACTTC.

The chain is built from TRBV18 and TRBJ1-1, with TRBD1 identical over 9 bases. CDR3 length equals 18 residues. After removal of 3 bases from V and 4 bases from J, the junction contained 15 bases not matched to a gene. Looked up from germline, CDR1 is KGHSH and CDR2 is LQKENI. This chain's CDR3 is CASSPRTTGGLGVTEAFF. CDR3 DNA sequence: TGTGCCAGCTCACCCCGAACGACAGGGGGATTGGGAGTCACTGAAGCTTTCTTT.

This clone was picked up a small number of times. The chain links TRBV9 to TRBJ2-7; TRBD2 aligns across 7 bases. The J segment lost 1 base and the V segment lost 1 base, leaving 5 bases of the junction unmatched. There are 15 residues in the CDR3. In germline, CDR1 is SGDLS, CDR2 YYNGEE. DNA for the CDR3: TGTGCCAGCAGCGTAAACCCCGGGGGGTCCTACGAGCAGTACTTC. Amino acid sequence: CASSVNPGGSYEQYF.

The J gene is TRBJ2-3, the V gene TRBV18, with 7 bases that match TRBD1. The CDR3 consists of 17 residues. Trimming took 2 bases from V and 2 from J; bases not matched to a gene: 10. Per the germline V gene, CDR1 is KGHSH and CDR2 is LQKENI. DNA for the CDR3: TGTGCCAGCTCACCAGAAAAGTCCGGGACAGACACAGATACGCAGTATTTT. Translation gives CASSPEKSGTDTDTQYF. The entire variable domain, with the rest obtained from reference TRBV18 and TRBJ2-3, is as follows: NAGVMQNPRHLVRRRGQEARLRCSPMKGHSHVYWYRQLPEEGLKFMVYLQKENIIDESGMPKERFSAEFPKEGPSILRIQQVVRGDSAAYFCASSPEKSGTDTDTQYFGPGTRLTVL.

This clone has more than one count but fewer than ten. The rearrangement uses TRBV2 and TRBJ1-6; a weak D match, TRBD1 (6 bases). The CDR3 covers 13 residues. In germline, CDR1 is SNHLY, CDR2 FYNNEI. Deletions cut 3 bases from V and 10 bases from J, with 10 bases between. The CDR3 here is CASSEGAHSPLHF. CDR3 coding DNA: TGTGCCAGCAGTGAGGGGGCCCACTCACCCCTCCACTTT.